Below are 7 T cell receptor beta chains sequenced from a single sample in a study of memory CD4+ T cells and cytomegalovirus serostatus. Single viable CD3+CD4+CD8-CD45RO+ cells were sorted as the memory CD4+ T cells. The protocol was immunoSEQ multiplex PCR, while the TCRdb copy is restricted to in-frame clones and leaves out a portion. The sample has about 60,000 clones, approximately 77% seen once. Sequenced material: memory CD4+ T cells from blood. These receptor sequences come from an adult in good health and CMV-seronegative. Some clones in this sample may be carry-over from other donors' samples.

The CDR3 loop reads CASSSYRTSGRGEQYF. CDR3 DNA: TGTGCCAGCAGTTCCTACCGGACTAGCGGGAGGGGAGAGCAGTACTTC. The chain has TRBV6-5 and TRBJ2-7; 15 nucleotides line up with TRBD2. Trimming removed 4 bases from V and 7 bases from J; junction bases left unmatched: 8. The CDR3 sequence is 16 residues long. The germline V gene has CDR1 MNHEY and CDR2 SVGAGI.

V and J are TRBV7-3 and TRBJ2-1, with a tentative D call TRBD2 (6 bases). V lost 3 bases and J 4 bases, leaving 13 bases between the germline ends. There are 15 residues in the CDR3. CDR1 is SGHTA, CDR2 FQGTGA, per germline. Here the CDR3 reads CASSFGGSPYNEQFF. CDR3 bases: TGTGCCAGCAGCTTTGGAGGGAGTCCATACAATGAGCAGTTCTTC.

The rearrangement uses TRBV5-1 and TRBJ1-2; 7 bases map to TRBD1. The J segment lost 4 bases and the V segment lost 4 bases, leaving 7 bases of the junction unmatched. The germline V gene encodes CDR1 SGHRS and CDR2 YFSETQ. This CDR3 contains 14 residues. The CDR3 DNA reads as TGCGCCAGCAGCGAGAACGGACAGGCCTATGGCTACACCTTC. Protein sequence: CASSENGQAYGYTF.

The rearrangement joins TRBV28 to TRBJ1-1; unclear D gene. The CDR3 has 15 amino acids. Germline CDR1 MDHEN, CDR2 SYDVKM. Deletions cut 6 bases from V and 2 bases from J, with 16 bases between. CDR3 in DNA: TGTGCCAGCAGCCCTCCCTGGACGGATAACACTGAAGCTTTCTTT. Encoded protein: CASSPPWTDNTEAFF.

Written as DNA, the CDR3 is TGTGCCAGTAGTATTATCCCGACAGGGAGCGTGGGTCAGCCCCAGCATTTT. It specifies CASSIIPTGSVGQPQHF. The gene calls are TRBV19 and TRBJ1-5, with 7 bases lining up with TRBD1. The CDR3 consists of 17 residues. From germline, CDR1 is LNHDA and CDR2 SQIVND (reference sequence). The J segment lost 6 bases and the V segment lost 3 bases, leaving 14 bases of the junction unmatched. Filled out from reference TRBV19 and TRBJ1-5, the complete variable domain reads DGGITQSPKYLFRKEGQNVTLSCEQNLNHDAMYWYRQDPGQGLRLIYYSQIVNDFQKGDIAEGYSVSREKKESFPLTVTSAQKNPTAFYLCASSIIPTGSVGQPQHFGDGTRLSIL.

The chain links TRBV27 to TRBJ2-2, with D tentatively TRBD1 (5 bases). The CDR3 totals 14 residues. The V end lost 5 bases, the J end lost 6 bases, and 13 bases lay between the germline ends. The germline CDR1 and CDR2 sequences are MNHEY and SMNVEV (reference sequence). The CDR3 region is CASSVRRVAGELFF. The CDR3 nucleotides are TGTGCCAGCAGTGTACGCAGGGTGGCCGGGGAGCTGTTTTTT.

V gene TRBV4-3 combines with J gene TRBJ2-3, with TRBD2 matching 13 bases. This CDR3 region has 17 residues. J lost 1 base, V lost 4 bases, and 5 bases had no gene match. Germline CDR1 and CDR2: LGHNA and YSLEER. The CDR3 DNA reads TGCGCCAGCAGCCTTGGACTAGCGGGAGCTGGCACAGATACGCAGTATTTT. This translates into CASSLGLAGAGTDTQYF.